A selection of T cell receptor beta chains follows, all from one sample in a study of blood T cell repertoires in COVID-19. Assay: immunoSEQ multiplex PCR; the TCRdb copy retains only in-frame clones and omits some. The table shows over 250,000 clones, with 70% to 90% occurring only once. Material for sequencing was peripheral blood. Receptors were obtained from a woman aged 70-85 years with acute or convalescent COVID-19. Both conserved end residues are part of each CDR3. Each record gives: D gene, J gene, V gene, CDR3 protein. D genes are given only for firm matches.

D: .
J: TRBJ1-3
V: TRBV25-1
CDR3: CASSSSTDSFAGNTIYF

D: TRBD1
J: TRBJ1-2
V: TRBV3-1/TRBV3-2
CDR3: CASSQTGGNYGYTF

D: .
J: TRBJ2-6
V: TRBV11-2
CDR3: CASSSFVGANVLTF

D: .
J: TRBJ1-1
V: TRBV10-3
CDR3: CAISSGQGGTEAFF

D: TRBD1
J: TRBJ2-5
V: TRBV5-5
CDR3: CASSSPDRKETQYF

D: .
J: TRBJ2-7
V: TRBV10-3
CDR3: CAIKGGTSGEQYF

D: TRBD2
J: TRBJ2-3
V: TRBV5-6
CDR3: CASSRSGLAGGSTDTQYF

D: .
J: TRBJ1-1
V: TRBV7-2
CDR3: CASSLRFAGTEAFF

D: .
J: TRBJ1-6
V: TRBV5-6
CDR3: CASSLRGPGSPLHF

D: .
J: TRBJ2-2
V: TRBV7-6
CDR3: CASSLAEDGELFF

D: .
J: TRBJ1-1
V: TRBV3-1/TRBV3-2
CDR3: CASSPMREVEAFF

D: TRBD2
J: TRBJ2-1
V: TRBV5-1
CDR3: CASSLAGGASYNEQFF

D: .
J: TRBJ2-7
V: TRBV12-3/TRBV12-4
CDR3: CASSLGAAGEQYF

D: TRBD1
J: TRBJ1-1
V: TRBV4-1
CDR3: CASSQDLRGQANTEAFF

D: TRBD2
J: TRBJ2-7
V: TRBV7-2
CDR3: CASSLLAAVYEQYF

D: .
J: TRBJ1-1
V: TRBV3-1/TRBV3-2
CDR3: CASNRGFNTEAFF

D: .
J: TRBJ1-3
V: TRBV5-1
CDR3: CASSLEGQPGNTIYF

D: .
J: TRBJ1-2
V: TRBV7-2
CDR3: CASRSAELRFMAGTF

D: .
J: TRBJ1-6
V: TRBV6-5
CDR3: CASSPLGPGPLHF

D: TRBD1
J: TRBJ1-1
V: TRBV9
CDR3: CASSATGGTSGTAFF

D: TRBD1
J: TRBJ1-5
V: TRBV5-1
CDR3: CASSVTGTGGQPQHF

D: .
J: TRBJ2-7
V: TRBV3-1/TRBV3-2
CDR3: CASSQDRGSYEQYF

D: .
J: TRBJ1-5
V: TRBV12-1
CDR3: CASTNIPPGGGQPQHF

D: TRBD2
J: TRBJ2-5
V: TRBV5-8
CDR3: CASSSTSVWTQYF

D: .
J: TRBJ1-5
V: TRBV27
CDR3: CASITPRLSNQPQHF

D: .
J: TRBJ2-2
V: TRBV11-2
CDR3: CASSLLGGFTGELFF

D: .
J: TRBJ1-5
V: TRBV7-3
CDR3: CASSSIAPIYFVAQHF

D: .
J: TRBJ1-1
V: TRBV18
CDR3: CASSPPAGRGTEAFF

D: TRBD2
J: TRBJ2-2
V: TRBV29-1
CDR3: CSVRGGGNTGELFF

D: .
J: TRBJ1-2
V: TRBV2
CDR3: CASSPTEGYGYTF

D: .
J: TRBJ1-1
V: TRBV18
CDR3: CASSLTKITEAFF

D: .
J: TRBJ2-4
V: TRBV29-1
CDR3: CSVRGDPGDIQYF

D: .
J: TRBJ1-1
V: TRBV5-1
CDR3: CASSLSGGDGTEAFF

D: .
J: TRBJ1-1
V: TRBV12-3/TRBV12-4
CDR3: CASSLVGGTEAFF

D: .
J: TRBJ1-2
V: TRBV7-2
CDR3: CASSLVMGLYGYTF

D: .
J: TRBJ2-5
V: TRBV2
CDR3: CASIYGAYQETQYF

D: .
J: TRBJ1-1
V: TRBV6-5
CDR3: CASSYSSLTAGTEAFF

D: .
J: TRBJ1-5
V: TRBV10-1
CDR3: CASSESMGQGRQPQHF

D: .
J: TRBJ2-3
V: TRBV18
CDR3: CASSPPQRRTDTQYF

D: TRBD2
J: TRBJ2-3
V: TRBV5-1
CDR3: CASSLSLTALGLAGTDTQYF

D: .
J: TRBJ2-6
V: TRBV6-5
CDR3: CATLHSGANVLTF

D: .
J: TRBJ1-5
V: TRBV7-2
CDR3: CASSSSPQGLYQPQHF

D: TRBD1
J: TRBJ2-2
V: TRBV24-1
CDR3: CATSDFRTGGELFF

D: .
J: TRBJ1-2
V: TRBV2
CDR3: CASSGVGVKNGYTF

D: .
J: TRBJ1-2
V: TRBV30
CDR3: CAWSEQLANYGYTF

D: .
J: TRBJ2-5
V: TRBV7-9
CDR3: CASSLLDRREETQYF

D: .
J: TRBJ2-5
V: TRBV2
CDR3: CASSPSRVQTQYF

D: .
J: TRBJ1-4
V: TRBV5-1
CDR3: CASSLQGRQANEKLFF

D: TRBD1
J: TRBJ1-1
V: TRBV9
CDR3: CASSSGQGPTEAFF

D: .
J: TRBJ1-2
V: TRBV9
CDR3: CASKRDTNYGYTF

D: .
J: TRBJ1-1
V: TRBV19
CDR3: CASSIGFRGGTEAFF

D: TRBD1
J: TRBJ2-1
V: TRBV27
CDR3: CASNHPSGGAYNEQFF

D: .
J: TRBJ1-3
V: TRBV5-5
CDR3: CASSLFSQGPLLSGNTIYF

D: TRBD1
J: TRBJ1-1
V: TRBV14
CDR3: CASSQVGEGGVEAFF

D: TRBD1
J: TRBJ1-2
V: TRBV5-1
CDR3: CASRPYSGQAYGYTF